These T cell receptor beta chains were read from a single sample in a study of blood T cells in healthy people across ages. TCRdb reprocessed the 5' RACE reads via MiXCR and lists one record per CDR3 protein. The sample has 1.5 million to 2 million distinct CDR3 sequences; roughly 30% are singletons. The sample comprised blood. The receptors shown here come from a woman aged 25 to 39 in good health. Both conserved end residues are part of each CDR3. The D gene is left open where the match is weak. Clone size is stated in some rows and not others, as once, few, many or a class when expanded.

d_call	j_call	clone_size	v_call	cdr3_nt	cdr3_aa
NA	TRBJ1-5	NA	TRBV6-6	TGTGCCAGCAGGCCTCAGAGGGATCAGCCCCAGCATTTT	CASRPQRDQPQHF
NA	TRBJ2-3	few	TRBV5-1	TGCGCCAGCAGCTTGGGCCAGGTATTCCCAGATACGCAGTATTTT	CASSLGQVFPDTQYF
NA	TRBJ2-7	few	TRBV6-5	TGTGCCAGCAGTTACAATGATGGACACGTTCTTGAGCAGTACTTC	CASSYNDGHVLEQYF
NA	TRBJ2-3	NA	TRBV4-2	TGTGCCAGCAGCCAGTCAGGTAGCGTAAGCACAGATACGCAGTATTTT	CASSQSGSVSTDTQYF
TRBD1	TRBJ1-1	NA	TRBV7-9	TGTGCCAGCAGCTTACGACAGGGAAGTAATGGGGGAGCTTTCTTT	CASSLRQGSNGGAFF
TRBD2	TRBJ2-1	few	TRBV28	TGTGCCAGCAGTCCAAGACCGGGACGTAGCGGGATGAGCTCCTACAATGAGCAGTTCTTC	CASSPRPGRSGMSSYNEQFF
NA	TRBJ2-1	few	TRBV20-1	TGCAGTGCTGGGGACGGTGAAAACTCCTACAATGAGCAGTTCTTC	CSAGDGENSYNEQFF
TRBD2	TRBJ2-3	few	TRBV11-2	TGTGCCAGCAGCTTAGAGCGACTAGCGGGCACAGATACGCAGTATTTT	CASSLERLAGTDTQYF
NA	TRBJ2-1	few	TRBV7-2	TGTGCCTGCAGCTTAAGGAATGAGCAGTTCTTC	CACSLRNEQFF
TRBD1	TRBJ1-2	few	TRBV11-2	TGTGCCAGCAGCTCCCTGGGGACAGGGGACTATGGCTACACCTTC	CASSSLGTGDYGYTF